The 16 T cell receptor beta chains in this list originate from one sample, sequenced in a study of blood T cell repertoires in COVID-19. Sequencing was performed with immunoSEQ multiplex PCR; in TCRdb, only in-frame clones are kept and a portion is missing. The sample has under 200,000 clones, 70% to 80% seen once; the top ten hold roughly 8%. Sample: peripheral blood. These receptors were collected from a woman aged 55-69 years with COVID-19, enrolled during active disease.

This chain uses TRBV27 with TRBJ2-4; 8 bases are a match to TRBD1. V lost 6 bases and J lost 9; bases outside the gene matches: 10. Germline values: CDR1 MNHEY, CDR2 SMNVEV (reference sequence). This CDR3 has 14 residues. Written as DNA, the CDR3 is TGTGCCAGCAGCAGGGACAGGTGGAGTCCCATTCAGTACTTC. This sequence encodes CASSRDRWSPIQYF.

V and J are TRBV7-2 and TRBJ1-3, with D possibly TRBD1 on 5 matching bases. Germline assignment: CDR1 SGHTA and CDR2 FQGNSA. V dropped 3 bases and J dropped 3 bases, with 21 bases sitting between them. This CDR3 region has 18 residues. CDR3: CASSLIVGGVDLGNTIYF. CDR3 DNA sequence: TGTGCCAGCAGCTTGATTGTTGGAGGGGTAGATCTTGGAAACACCATATATTTT.

This sequence joins TRBV7-2 and TRBJ2-7; weak D call: TRBD2 (6 bases). The ends were cut back, 5 bases at V and 2 bases at J, with 13 bases in the middle. CDR1 is SGHTA, CDR2 FQGNSA, per germline. The CDR3 is 14 amino acids. The DNA of the CDR3 is TGTGCCAGCAGCCCACCGCCGGGGGCCTACGAGCAGTACTTC. Its translation is CASSPPPGAYEQYF.

With respect to this clone: One end of the junction fails to match germline, which may point to a read error. The sample holds other DNA sequences that translate to the same CDR3. CDR3 in DNA: TGTGCCACCAGCAGAGATGGGCGGGGTTTCTATGGCTACACCTTT. The encoded protein is CATSRDGRGFYGYTF. The genes are TRBV15 and TRBJ1-2; D is unclear. The CDR3 has 15 amino acids. The germline V gene has CDR1 LNHNV and CDR2 YYDKDF (reference sequence).

The chain has TRBV6-6 and TRBJ2-5; TRBD2 matches 16 bases. The V gene end was trimmed by 5 bases and the J gene end by 5 bases; junction bases not matched to a gene: 26. The CDR3 is 23 amino acids. The germline V gene encodes CDR1 MNHNY and CDR2 SVGAGI (reference sequence). CDR3: CASSLPPGLAGGRNFGVEETQYF. The CDR3 bases are TGTGCCAGCAGTCTTCCACCGGGACTAGCGGGGGGGCGGAATTTCGGAGTTGAGGAGACCCAGTACTTC.

V is TRBV18 and J is TRBJ1-6, with D possibly matching TRBD1 (5 bases). Germline loops: CDR1 KGHSH, CDR2 LQKENI. V was shortened by 9 bases and J by 9 bases, with 15 bases between the two germline ends. The CDR3 extends over 13 amino acids. The chain's CDR3 is CASSMGGSSPLHF. CDR3 bases: TGTGCCAGTTCCATGGGGGGGAGTTCACCCCTCCACTTT.

As regards this clone: Other DNA sequences within the sample encode an identical CDR3. This CDR3 reads CASSQGRNTEAFF. Here the CDR3 DNA reads TGTGCCAGCAGCCAAGGCAGAAACACTGAAGCTTTCTTT. This rearrangement joins TRBV14 to TRBJ1-1, with D uncertain. V lost 1 base and J lost 2, with 5 bases in between. This CDR3 spans 13 amino acids. The germline V gene encodes CDR1 SGHDN and CDR2 FVKESK.

The chain combines TRBV29-1 with TRBJ2-5; 8 bases are shared with TRBD2. The CDR3 totals 13 residues. J gave up 2 bases and V 5 bases, and 4 bases lay outside the gene matches. Looked up from germline, CDR1 is SQVTM and CDR2 is ANQGSEA. In DNA form, the CDR3 reads TGCAGCGTTTCTGGGACTAGACAAGAGACCCAGTACTTC. This encodes CSVSGTRQETQYF. The whole variable domain, filled in from reference TRBV29-1 and TRBJ2-5, reads SAVISQKPSRDICQRGTSLTIQCQVDSQVTMMFWYRQQPGQSLTLIATANQGSEATYESGFVIDKFPISRPNLTFSTLTVSNMSPEDSSIYLCSVSGTRQETQYFGPGTRLLVL.

The V gene is TRBV6-5, the J gene TRBJ2-7; 8 bases agree with TRBD2. Germline V CDR1 and CDR2: MNHEY, SVGAGI. This CDR3 spans 14 amino acids. V shed 6 bases and J 7 bases; nucleotides not matched to a gene: 11. The CDR3 bases are TGTGCCAGCAGCCGGGAGGGGGGCCGAGGGGAGCAGTACTTC. As protein: CASSREGGRGEQYF.

The chain employs TRBV5-1 and TRBJ2-2; 9 bases match TRBD2. Germline V gene lookup returns CDR1 SGHRS and CDR2 YFSETQ. The CDR3 is 16 amino acids. Unmatched junction bases numbered 4, after V lost 4 bases and J lost 0 bases. The CDR3, as DNA: TGCGCCAGCAGCCTAAGACTAGCGGCGAACACCGGGGAGCTGTTTTTT. Its protein is CASSLRLAANTGELFF.

The chain recombines TRBV7-8 with TRBJ1-1, with 10 bases identical to TRBD1. Per germline, CDR1 SGHVS and CDR2 FQNEAQ. This CDR3 is built from 16 residues. The V and J ends lost 2 bases and 4 bases, in that order; junction bases with no gene match: 7. CDR3 residues: CASSLPWTGGITEAFF. CDR3 DNA: TGTGCCAGCAGCTTACCTTGGACAGGGGGGATCACTGAAGCTTTCTTT.

The V gene is TRBV29-1, the J gene TRBJ2-1; 16 nucleotides align to TRBD2. The ends lost 7 bases at V and 0 bases at J; junction bases unmatched: 6. Germline V gene sequence: CDR1 SQVTM, CDR2 ANQGSEA. CDR3 size: 17 residues. CDR3 protein: CSAQGLAGGSSYNEQFF. Written as DNA, the CDR3 is TGCAGCGCCCAGGGACTAGCGGGAGGGAGCTCCTACAATGAGCAGTTCTTC.

The chain uses TRBV7-3 and TRBJ2-7, with TRBD1 identical over 11 bases. CDR3 length equals 13 residues. CDR1 is SGHTA, CDR2 FQGTGA, per germline. V lost 4 bases and J lost 6; bases outside the gene matches: 2. DNA of the CDR3: TGTGCCAGCAGCTCCGGGACAGGGGGCGAGCAGTACTTC. It codes for CASSSGTGGEQYF.

This clone was counted only a few times. The chain carries TRBV3-1 (or the pseudogene TRBV3-2) and TRBJ1-6, with 10 bases matching TRBD1. V gave up 0 bases and J gave up 3 bases; unmatched junction bases: 20. CDR1 is LGHDT and CDR2 is YNNKEL in the germline V gene (reference sequence). The CDR3 length is 23 residues. The CDR3 DNA reads as TGTGCCAGCAGCCAAGAGGGGACCGGAGAGACAGGGGGCGAGACTGTCTATAATTCACCCCTCCACTTT. Protein: CASSQEGTGETGGETVYNSPLHF.

This clone was seen a single time. V gene TRBV7-3 combines with J gene TRBJ2-2; TRBD2 matches at 8 bases. Trimming took 5 bases from V and 1 from J; bases not matched to a gene: 12. The CDR3 length is 18 residues. Looked up from germline, CDR1 is SGHTA and CDR2 is FQGTGA. CDR3 loop: CASSQIRSGLENTGELFF. The CDR3 DNA reads as TGTGCCAGCAGCCAAATTCGATCGGGACTAGAGAACACCGGGGAGCTGTTTTTT.

This CDR3 is CASSSKLTQQPQHF. The CDR3 nucleotides read TGTGCCAGCAGTTCTAAACTGACACAGCAGCCCCAGCATTTT. This chain links TRBV28 with TRBJ1-5, with D unclear. CDR1 MDHEN and CDR2 SYDVKM come from the germline V gene. The CDR3 covers 14 residues. Trimming shortened V by 4 bases and J by 7 bases, and 14 bases separated the two germline ends.